What follows are 26 T cell receptor beta chains derived from one specimen sequenced in a study of graft-versus-host responses after intestinal transplantation. The table came from immunoSEQ multiplex PCR; TCRdb's copy has only in-frame clones and leaves some out. The sample lists about 25,000 clones, more than 85% occurring once. Sequencing used PBMCs, obtained 18 days after transplant. These TCRs come from a human patient who received an intestinal transplant, so some T cells may come from the graft donor.

The V call is TRBV5-4, the J call TRBJ2-7; the match to TRBD2 covers 10 bases. This CDR3 has 16 residues. J was trimmed by 2 bases and V by 4 bases; bases with no gene match: 9. Germline values: CDR1 SGHNT, CDR2 YYREEE (reference sequence). CDR3 sequence (DNA): TGTGCCAGCAGCGACGGAGGACTAGCGGTTCCCTACGAGCAGTACTTC. Protein sequence: CASSDGGLAVPYEQYF. The complete variable domain, with remaining parts taken from reference TRBV5-4 and TRBJ2-7, reads ETGVTQSPTHLIKTRGQQVTLRCSSQSGHNTVSWYQQALGQGPQFIFQYYREEENGRGNFPPRFSGLQFPNYSSELNVNALELDDSALYLCASSDGGLAVPYEQYFGPGTRLTVT.

The V call is TRBV19, the J call TRBJ1-5; no clear D. CDR1 is LNHDA and CDR2 is SQIVND in the germline V gene (reference sequence). The CDR3 is 12 residues long. V was trimmed by 6 bases and J by 3 bases, leaving 6 bases between them. This CDR3 is CASSRNNQPQHF. The CDR3 DNA is TGTGCCAGTAGCCGGAACAATCAGCCCCAGCATTTT. Based on the CDR3 plus reference TRBV19 and TRBJ1-5, the full variable domain is DGGITQSPKYLFRKEGQNVTLSCEQNLNHDAMYWYRQDPGQGLRLIYYSQIVNDFQKGDIAEGYSVSREKKESFPLTVTSAQKNPTAFYLCASSRNNQPQHFGDGTRLSIL.

The rearrangement links TRBV5-5 to TRBJ2-6; D is unclear. Trimming stripped 1 base from V and 0 bases from J, with 14 bases between. Germline V gene data show CDR1 as SGHKS and CDR2 as YYEKEE (reference sequence). The CDR3 has 18 residues. CDR3 sequence (DNA): TGTGCCAGCAGCTTGATGACGGTTGTTACCTCTGGGGCCAACGTCCTGACTTTC. Translated, it gives CASSLMTVVTSGANVLTF.

This chain uses TRBV30 with TRBJ1-2, with 8 bases identical to TRBD1. The J segment lost 6 bases and the V segment lost 8 bases, leaving 8 bases of the junction unmatched. The length of the CDR3 is 12 residues. Germline CDR1 GTSNPN, CDR2 SVGIG (reference sequence). CDR3 sequence: CAGQGGEDGYTF. The CDR3 coding sequence is TGTGCCGGACAGGGTGGAGAGGATGGCTACACCTTC.

V is TRBV28 and J is TRBJ1-3; no clear D. Between the trimmed V and J ends, which lost 5 bases and 2 bases, there was a span of 7 bases. CDR1 and CDR2 (germline): MDHEN, SYDVKM. The CDR3 covers 13 residues. The CDR3 DNA follows: TGTGCCAGCAGTCCCTCACCTGGAAACACCATATATTTT. Translation gives CASSPSPGNTIYF.

The chain has TRBV12-2 and TRBJ1-5. TRBV12-2 is noted as a pseudogene. The length of the CDR3 is 18 residues. The CDR3 sequence is CASEQPYGGGYSNQPQHF. Here the CDR3 DNA reads TGTGCAAGTGAACAACCTTATGGGGGGGGCTATAGCAATCAGCCCCAGCATTTT.

The chain carries TRBV7-6 and TRBJ2-7; weak D call: TRBD1 (6 bases). Germline V gene lookup returns CDR1 SGHVS and CDR2 FNYEAQ. The CDR3 loop spans 13 amino acids. Trimming shortened V by 2 bases and J by 3 bases, and 8 bases separated the two germline ends. The CDR3 nucleotides read TGTGCCAGCAGCTTATCGGACAGCTACGAGCAGTACTTC. Encoded protein: CASSLSDSYEQYF.

The gene calls are TRBV19 and TRBJ2-1, with 14 bases lining up with TRBD2. The CDR3 sequence is 18 residues long. The junction had 12 bases not matched to a gene; V was cut back by 3 bases and J by 8 bases. CDR1 and CDR2 from the germline V gene are LNHDA and SQIVND (reference sequence). Here the CDR3 reads CASSMTSGGELALDEQFF. The CDR3 DNA is TGTGCCAGTAGTATGACTAGCGGGGGGGAATTGGCCCTCGATGAGCAGTTCTTC.

V usage is TRBV27 and J usage is TRBJ1-6, with 7 bases fitting TRBD1. Germline V lookup: CDR1 MNHEY, CDR2 SMNVEV (reference sequence). V lost 2 bases, J lost 5 bases, and 3 bases stayed unmatched. This CDR3 contains 15 residues. The CDR3 loop is CASSLQGEDNSPLHF. The CDR3 DNA is TGTGCCAGCAGTTTACAGGGGGAGGATAATTCACCCCTCCACTTT.

The J gene is TRBJ1-2, the V gene TRBV23-1; D possibly corresponds to TRBD1 (6 bases). TRBV23-1 is an open reading frame, and its role is uncertain. The CDR3 has 14 amino acids. Trimming shortened V by 0 bases and J by 8 bases, and 13 bases separated the two germline ends. For the CDR3, the DNA is TGCGCCAGCAGTCAATCCAACAGGGTGGGAGGCTACACCTTC. It yields the protein CASSQSNRVGGYTF.

V usage is TRBV7-8 and J usage is TRBJ1-2; weak D call: TRBD1 (5 bases). Germline values: CDR1 SGHVS, CDR2 FQNEAQ. The CDR3 runs 15 residues. V lost 1 base to trimming and J lost 0 bases, with 9 bases between them. The CDR3 sequence is CASSLGGLANYGYTF. Here the CDR3 DNA reads TGTGCCAGCAGCTTAGGGGGACTAGCTAACTATGGCTACACCTTC. Based on the CDR3 plus reference TRBV7-8 and TRBJ1-2, the full variable domain is GAGVSQSPRYKVAKRGQDVALRCDPISGHVSLFWYQQALGQGPEFLTYFQNEAQLDKSGLPSDRFFAERPEGSVSTLKIQRTQQEDSAVYLCASSLGGLANYGYTFGSGTRLTVV.

The chain employs TRBV25-1 and TRBJ2-3; TRBD2 aligns across 9 bases. Trimming took 6 bases from V and 5 from J; bases not matched to a gene: 6. Germline CDR1 MGHDK, CDR2 SYGVNS. CDR3 length equals 14 residues. The CDR3 loop reads CASREAGGRDTQYF. The CDR3 DNA reads as TGTGCCAGCAGGGAGGCGGGGGGGCGAGATACGCAGTATTTT.

This sequence joins TRBV11-2 and TRBJ2-7; a weak D match, TRBD1 (5 bases). With 0 bases removed from V and 6 bases from J, the gap between germline ends came to 12 bases. Per the germline V gene, CDR1 is SGHAT and CDR2 is FQNNGV. The CDR3 is 14 residues long. CDR3 protein: CASSLERQGTEQYF. Written as DNA, the CDR3 is TGTGCCAGCAGCTTAGAAAGGCAGGGAACCGAGCAGTACTTC.

The rearrangement joins TRBV2 to TRBJ2-6; D might be TRBD1 or TRBD2, each matching 5 bases. Germline V lookup: CDR1 SNHLY, CDR2 FYNNEI. V lost 3 bases and J 5 bases, leaving 11 bases between the germline ends. This CDR3 is built from 15 residues. CDR3 coding DNA: TGTGCCAGCAGTGAGTTGGGGGTGCGGGCCAACGTCCTGACTTTC. It is translated as CASSELGVRANVLTF.

The chain links TRBV2 to TRBJ1-6; D remains unclear. The germline V and J ends were trimmed by 8 bases and 14 bases, with 19 bases remaining between them. The CDR3 extends over 13 amino acids. Germline V CDR1 and CDR2: SNHLY, FYNNEI. CDR3 DNA: TGTGCCAGCTGGTCGGCTGACGATGAGTCCCTCCACTTT. It encodes CASWSADDESLHF.

V gene TRBV9 combines with J gene TRBJ2-7, with D perhaps being TRBD1 or TRBD2 (5 bases each). With 0 bases removed from V and 5 bases from J, the gap between germline ends came to 15 bases. This CDR3 is built from 15 residues. CDR1 and CDR2 from the germline V gene are SGDLS and YYNGEE. CDR3 residues: CASSVGGELGDEQYF. The CDR3 nucleotides are TGTGCCAGCAGCGTAGGAGGGGAGCTTGGGGACGAGCAGTACTTC.

The CDR3 here is CASSNWAGNEQFF. DNA of the CDR3: TGTGCCAGCAGTAACTGGGCAGGCAATGAGCAGTTCTTC. The rearrangement links TRBV7-3 to TRBJ2-1, with D unclear. V shed 6 bases and J shed 6 bases, with 12 bases lying between them. Germline CDR1 reads SGHTA; CDR2 reads FQGTGA. This CDR3 contains 13 residues.

The chain has TRBV5-4 and TRBJ1-1; maybe TRBD1 (5 bases). This CDR3 is built from 14 residues. CDR1 is SGHNT, CDR2 YYREEE, per germline (reference sequence). V lost 0 bases, J lost 3 bases, and 9 bases lay in between. The CDR3, as DNA: TGTGCCAGCAGCTTGGTAGGGGAATACACTGAAGCTTTCTTT. This gives the protein CASSLVGEYTEAFF.

V and J are TRBV5-6 and TRBJ2-5, with D possibly matching TRBD2 (6 bases). The V gene lost 1 base and the J gene lost 7 bases, with 14 bases spanning the gap. Per the germline V gene, CDR1 is SGHDT and CDR2 is YYEEEE. This CDR3 comprises 14 residues. For the CDR3, the DNA is TGTGCCAGCAGCTTGAGGGCCCGGAGGGGGACCCAGTACTTC. Residues: CASSLRARRGTQYF.

This clone was counted a single time. The gene calls are TRBV7-9 and TRBJ1-2, with D tentatively TRBD1 (5 bases). This CDR3 has 13 amino acids. Germline lookup yields CDR1 SEHNR and CDR2 FQNEAQ (reference sequence). Trimming cost V 1 base and J 6 bases, with 9 bases left between them. This chain's CDR3 is CASSLGQGHGYTF. In nucleotides, the CDR3 is TGTGCCAGCAGCTTAGGGCAGGGCCATGGCTACACCTTC.

This chain links TRBV10-2 with TRBJ2-7; TRBD2 is a possible D gene (7 bases). Trimming stripped 0 bases from V and 2 bases from J, with 23 bases between. This CDR3 is 19 amino acids long. In germline, CDR1 is WSHSY, CDR2 SAAADI. CDR3 sequence (DNA): TGCGCCAGCAGTGAGTCCGACAGTGGGGGGGGTAGGGACACCTACGAGCAGTACTTC. This encodes CASSESDSGGGRDTYEQYF.

The rearrangement uses TRBV29-1 and TRBJ1-3; D may be TRBD1 (6 bases). Germline-derived CDR1 and CDR2 are SQVTM and ANQGSEA. This CDR3 spans 13 amino acids. Trimming removed 5 bases at V and 1 base at J, with 9 bases between. The chain's CDR3 is CSVLRGSGNTIYF. Written as DNA, the CDR3 is TGCAGCGTTCTCAGGGGTTCTGGAAACACCATATATTTT.

The V gene is TRBV14, the J gene TRBJ1-1; D remains unclear. V dropped 1 base and J dropped 1 base, with 10 bases sitting between them. Looked up from germline, CDR1 is SGHDN and CDR2 is FVKESK. This CDR3 has 15 amino acids. The CDR3 sequence: CASSQVDTKNTEAFF. The CDR3 region has the DNA TGTGCCAGCAGCCAAGTCGACACAAAGAACACTGAAGCTTTCTTT.

The chain carries TRBV5-1 and TRBJ1-1; D remains ambiguous. The germline V gene has CDR1 SGHRS and CDR2 YFSETQ. The CDR3 covers 14 residues. The V gene lost 0 bases and the J gene lost 0 bases, with 6 bases spanning the gap. The CDR3 sequence: CASSLAWVNTEAFF. The DNA for the CDR3 is TGCGCCAGCAGCTTGGCCTGGGTGAACACTGAAGCTTTCTTT.

This chain links TRBV9 with TRBJ2-2; D is unclear. V lost 0 bases and J lost 1, with 4 bases in between. The CDR3 contains 14 residues. The germline V gene has CDR1 SGDLS and CDR2 YYNGEE. CDR3 in amino acids: CASSVAENTGELFF. For the CDR3, the DNA is TGTGCCAGCAGCGTAGCCGAGAACACCGGGGAGCTGTTTTTT.

The chain is built from TRBV29-1 and TRBJ1-2, with 8 nucleotides matching TRBD1. Germline CDR1 reads SQVTM; CDR2 reads ANQGSEA. The CDR3 covers 15 residues. V lost 0 bases to trimming and J lost 5 bases; unmatched junction nucleotides: 8. CDR3 loop: CSVEDIATGAYGYTF. Here the CDR3 DNA reads TGCAGCGTTGAAGATATAGCGACAGGGGCTTATGGCTACACCTTC.